These 22 T cell receptor beta chains came from one sample sequenced in a study of blood T cell repertoires in COVID-19. Some clones are missing from TCRdb's copy, which holds only in-frame ones; the method was immunoSEQ multiplex PCR. The sample lists 200,000 to 300,000 clones; 65% to 85% were seen once. The source material was peripheral blood. These receptor sequences come from a human donor in a cohort sampled during active COVID-19.

The V call is TRBV28, the J call TRBJ1-2; maybe TRBD1 (5 bases). The CDR3 has 12 amino acids. Per germline, CDR1 MDHEN and CDR2 SYDVKM. Trimming removed 8 bases from V and 6 bases from J, with 13 bases in between. The CDR3 nucleotides are TGTGCCAGCTGGGTAGGGGCGAATGGCTACACCTTC. Its protein is CASWVGANGYTF.

The chain links TRBV6-4 to TRBJ2-1; 10 bases match TRBD2. Per germline, CDR1 MRHNA and CDR2 SNTAGT. Germline trimming cut 5 bases from V and 6 bases from J; bases unmatched to any gene: 4. This CDR3 contains 14 residues. The CDR3 spells CASSTGLATNEQFF. CDR3 nucleotide sequence: TGTGCCAGCAGTACGGGACTAGCGACCAATGAGCAGTTCTTC.

The chain has TRBV6-5 and TRBJ1-2; weak D call: TRBD1 (5 bases). Trimming cost V 6 bases and J 6 bases, with 11 bases left between them. The CDR3 sequence is 12 residues long. Germline V gives CDR1 MNHEY, CDR2 SVGAGI. The CDR3 nucleotides read TGTGCCAGCAGGCAGGGTAAAGATGGCTACACCTTC. Its protein product is CASRQGKDGYTF.

In its sample, this clone was seen once. The chain employs TRBV11-2 and TRBJ2-3; 8 bases are shared with TRBD2. V lost 5 bases, J lost 2 bases, and 9 bases stayed unmatched. The CDR3 has 16 amino acids. CDR1 is SGHAT and CDR2 is FQNNGV in the germline V gene. CDR3 sequence reads: CASSGRGTRATDTQYF. The DNA of the CDR3 is TGTGCCAGCAGCGGCCGCGGGACTAGGGCCACAGATACGCAGTATTTT.

This clone was seen more than once but under ten times. The J gene is TRBJ2-4, the V gene TRBV2, with 7 bases fitting TRBD1. The CDR3 contains 15 residues. Trimming cost V 2 bases and J 3 bases; bases outside gene matches: 4. Germline V gene data show CDR1 as SNHLY and CDR2 as FYNNEI. As DNA, the CDR3 is TGTGCCAGCAGTGAAAGGGGGCCTGGCAAAAACATTCAGTACTTC. Translated: CASSERGPGKNIQYF.

The chain employs TRBV2 and TRBJ2-1; 8 nucleotides line up with TRBD2. Germline trimming cut 1 base from V and 7 bases from J; bases unmatched to any gene: 15. CDR1 and CDR2 (germline): SNHLY, FYNNEI. The CDR3 length is 18 residues. The DNA for the CDR3 is TGTGCCAGCAGTGAAGGGTCAATAGTCGGGGGGGGCAAGAATGAGCAGTTCTTC. Translation gives CASSEGSIVGGGKNEQFF.

The gene calls are TRBV9 and TRBJ1-1; no clear D. CDR3 length: 12 residues. Looked up from germline, CDR1 is SGDLS and CDR2 is YYNGEE. Trimming removed 4 bases at V and 2 bases at J, with 6 bases between. CDR3 residues: CASSPRNTEAFF. The CDR3 DNA sequence: TGTGCCAGCAGCCCCCGTAACACTGAAGCTTTCTTT.

The chain employs TRBV4-2 and TRBJ1-1; D perhaps matches TRBD1 (6 bases). This CDR3 has 14 amino acids. Germline CDR1 and CDR2: LGHNA and YNFKEQ. V shed 3 bases and J shed 5 bases, with 13 bases lying between them. The CDR3 loop is CASSHTGSRTEAFF. The CDR3 nucleotides are TGTGCCAGCAGCCACACAGGGTCCCGAACTGAAGCTTTCTTT.

This clone was picked up one time. The chain couples TRBV5-1 to TRBJ2-7; 10 nucleotides agree with TRBD2. The CDR3 runs 18 residues. The junction had 10 bases not matched to a gene; V was cut back by 1 base and J by 0 bases. Germline-derived CDR1 and CDR2 are SGHRS and YFSETQ. The CDR3 is CASSLYPRLAGSSYEQYF. The CDR3 nucleotides are TGCGCCAGCAGCTTGTATCCTAGACTAGCGGGTTCCTCCTACGAGCAGTACTTC.

V gene TRBV3-1 (or the pseudogene TRBV3-2) combines with J gene TRBJ2-1; 10 nucleotides align to TRBD2. The length of the CDR3 is 15 residues. Germline values: CDR1 LGHDT, CDR2 YNNKEL (reference sequence). The junction had 5 bases not matched to a gene; V was cut back by 1 base and J by 8 bases. CDR3 in DNA: TGTGCCAGCAGCCAAGGGAGCGGGAGGGCGGATGAGCAGTTCTTC. Translated, it gives CASSQGSGRADEQFF.

This clone was observed a handful of times. This rearrangement joins TRBV18 to TRBJ1-5, with D possibly being TRBD1 (5 bases). From germline, CDR1 is KGHSH and CDR2 LQKENI. The CDR3 loop spans 16 amino acids. Between the trimmed V and J ends, which lost 6 bases and 0 bases, there was a span of 15 bases. CDR3: CASSALRDYSNQPQHF. The CDR3 bases are TGTGCCAGCTCCGCGCTAAGGGACTATAGCAATCAGCCCCAGCATTTT. The whole variable domain, filled in from reference TRBV18 and TRBJ1-5, reads NAGVMQNPRHLVRRRGQEARLRCSPMKGHSHVYWYRQLPEEGLKFMVYLQKENIIDESGMPKERFSAEFPKEGPSILRIQQVVRGDSAAYFCASSALRDYSNQPQHFGDGTRLSIL.

In DNA form, the CDR3 reads TGTGCCAGCAGTTCCTCTAACAGGGGGCAAGAGACCCAGTACTTC. Its translation: CASSSSNRGQETQYF. V gene TRBV6-5 combines with J gene TRBJ2-5; TRBD1 agrees at 8 bases. Germline assignment: CDR1 MNHEY and CDR2 SVGAGI. Unmatched junction bases numbered 6, after V lost 4 bases and J lost 2 bases. The CDR3 spans 15 residues.

The J gene is TRBJ1-5, the V gene TRBV27; 8 bases match TRBD1. This CDR3 spans 17 amino acids. J gave up 0 bases and V 5 bases, and 9 bases lay outside the gene matches. Germline V gives CDR1 MNHEY, CDR2 SMNVEV (reference sequence). CDR3 sequence (DNA): TGTGCCAGCAGTCGTATAGCAGGGGGCTATAGCAATCAGCCCCAGCATTTT. Amino acids: CASSRIAGGYSNQPQHF.

The genes are TRBV19 and TRBJ1-1; 9 bases fit TRBD1. The CDR3 is made up of 14 amino acids. Germline trimming cut 9 bases from V and 7 bases from J; bases unmatched to any gene: 12. CDR1 LNHDA and CDR2 SQIVND come from the germline V gene (reference sequence). Here the CDR3 reads CASDRRTGDGEAFF. CDR3 nucleotide sequence: TGTGCCAGCGACCGCAGGACAGGGGATGGTGAAGCTTTCTTT.

There are many counts of this clone. This chain joins TRBV19 and TRBJ1-1; 8 nucleotides match TRBD1. The CDR3 sequence is 13 residues long. The trim removed 6 bases at V and 5 bases at J, leaving 5 bases unmatched. From germline, CDR1 is LNHDA and CDR2 SQIVND (reference sequence). The CDR3 here is CASSRQGRTEAFF. Written as DNA, the CDR3 is TGTGCCAGTAGCCGACAGGGGAGAACTGAAGCTTTCTTT.

The gene calls are TRBV18 and TRBJ1-5; unclear D gene. Trimming left V 1 base short and J 2 bases short, with 6 bases between. The CDR3 has 14 residues. In germline, CDR1 is KGHSH, CDR2 LQKENI. The CDR3 sequence is CASSPLQGNQPQHF. The CDR3 nucleotides read TGTGCCAGCTCACCACTCCAGGGCAATCAGCCCCAGCATTTT.

The J gene is TRBJ2-2, the V gene TRBV6-5; 8 nucleotides align to TRBD1. In germline, CDR1 is MNHEY, CDR2 SVGAGI. The V gene end was trimmed by 7 bases and the J gene end by 2 bases; junction bases not matched to a gene: 6. The CDR3 has 15 amino acids. The DNA of the CDR3 is TGTGCCAGCAAACCACAGGGGGGAAACACCGGGGAGCTGTTTTTT. Amino acid sequence: CASKPQGGNTGELFF.

The chain couples TRBV28 to TRBJ1-1, with 7 bases matching TRBD1. Germline V gene sequence: CDR1 MDHEN, CDR2 SYDVKM. V was clipped by 6 bases and J by 3 bases; unmatched bases: 4. The CDR3 contains 13 residues. CDR3 sequence (DNA): TGTGCCAGCAGCCTCAGGGGGGACACTGAAGCTTTCTTT. The encoded protein is CASSLRGDTEAFF.

The chain recombines TRBV10-3 with TRBJ2-1; D may be TRBD1 (6 bases). From germline, CDR1 is ENHRY and CDR2 SYGVKD. The CDR3 is made up of 15 amino acids. Trimming pared 6 bases from V and 5 bases from J, leaving 17 bases between. The CDR3 region has the DNA TGTGCCATCAGCTTCGACAGGCCAAGAAACAATGAGCAGTTCTTC. Residues: CAISFDRPRNNEQFF.

This chain joins TRBV12-3 or TRBV12-4 and TRBJ2-3, with D maybe TRBD1 (6 bases). The CDR3 is 13 amino acids. V lost 10 bases, J lost 2 bases, and 13 bases lay in between. CDR3 coding DNA: TGTGCCACCACGGACAGCAACACAGATACGCAGTATTTT. Residues: CATTDSNTDTQYF.

The V call is TRBV18, the J call TRBJ1-1, with a weak D call TRBD1 (6 bases). This CDR3 is 12 amino acids long. V was trimmed by 3 bases and J by 11 bases, leaving 13 bases between them. Germline V gene lookup returns CDR1 KGHSH and CDR2 LQKENI. This CDR3 reads CASSPRDITAFF. CDR3 coding DNA: TGTGCCAGCTCACCCCGGGACATCACGGCTTTCTTT.

The chain combines TRBV6-4 with TRBJ2-7, with a weak D call TRBD2 (5 bases). From germline, CDR1 is MRHNA and CDR2 SNTAGT. This CDR3 has 14 amino acids. Trimming took 7 bases from V and 6 from J, leaving 19 bases between them. The CDR3 DNA reads TGTGCCAGCACCCGAACGGGGTCTAGGAGCGAGCAGTACTTC. This encodes CASTRTGSRSEQYF.